This T cell receptor (beta chain) was found in a study of T cell changes during pregnancy in multiple sclerosis. CDR3 length: 14 residues. V was shortened by 5 bases and J by 0 bases, with 10 bases between the two germline ends. The germline V gene has CDR1 MNHNS and CDR2 SASEGT. Generated by immunoSEQ multiplex PCR, the TCRdb table keeps only in-frame clones and is missing some. This table has about 70,000 clones, roughly 92% appearing once. The sequencing here drew on peripheral blood, taken in the second trimester of pregnancy. The origin of this receptor is a female donor in good health, enrolled as a control in a pregnancy study. The chain combines TRBV6-1 with TRBJ1-2; a possible D gene is TRBD1 (5 bases). The CDR3 DNA reads as TGTGCCAGCAGTCCTGACAGCACTAACTATGGCTACACCTTC. Protein: CASSPDSTNYGYTF.